Listed below are T cell receptor beta chains from one sample, sequenced in a study of shared clonotypes between healthy human individuals. Generated by immunoSEQ multiplex PCR, the TCRdb table keeps only in-frame clones and is missing some. The sample carries about 2 million clones, 85% to 95% recorded once. Sequences were obtained from naive CD8+ T cells sorted from blood. The receptors were sampled from a man younger than 30 in good health. Each CDR3 is given with its conserved first and last residue. The D gene is left open where the match is weak. The size entry is marked missing in some rows and otherwise reads once, few, many or a size class.

TRBV10-3	.	.	TRBJ1-5	CAISDSGDQPQHF	TGTGCCATCAGTGATTCGGGGGATCAGCCCCAGCATTTT
TRBV18	.	few	TRBJ1-2	CASSPDRNYGYTF	TGTGCCAGCTCACCGGACAGAAACTATGGCTACACCTTC
TRBV27	.	.	TRBJ2-2	CASSPTAGTETGELFF	TGTGCCAGCAGTCCAACCGCCGGGACTGAAACCGGGGAGCTGTTTTTT
TRBV9	.	.	TRBJ1-2	CASSVNRELGTNYGYTF	TGTGCCAGCAGCGTCAACAGGGAACTGGGAACTAACTATGGCTACACCTTC
TRBV28	.	.	TRBJ1-5	CASRSPELSNQPQHF	TGTGCCAGCAGATCCCCGGAGCTTAGCAATCAGCCCCAGCATTTT
TRBV9	TRBD2	.	TRBJ2-3	CASSVDALAVPGTDTQYF	TGTGCCAGCAGCGTAGATGCCCTAGCGGTCCCTGGCACAGATACGCAGTATTTT
TRBV29-1	.	.	TRBJ2-5	CSVEDVRGFETQYF	TGCAGCGTTGAAGACGTCAGGGGTTTTGAGACCCAGTACTTC
TRBV4-1	.	once	TRBJ2-7	CASSLGLPYEQYF	TGCGCCAGCAGCCTGGGACTTCCATACGAGCAGTACTTC
TRBV5-5	.	.	TRBJ2-3	CASSSDLTDTQYF	TGTGCCAGCAGCTCGGACCTTACAGATACGCAGTATTTT
TRBV9	.	.	TRBJ1-4	CASSVGRTATNEKLFF	TGTGCCAGCAGCGTAGGCAGGACAGCAACTAATGAAAAACTGTTTTTT
TRBV25-1	.	.	TRBJ2-3	CASSEWGFTDTQYF	TGTGCCAGCAGTGAATGGGGATTCACAGATACGCAGTATTTT
TRBV5-5	TRBD2	.	TRBJ2-7	CASSFRLAATYEQYF	TGTGCCAGCAGCTTCCGACTAGCGGCAACCTACGAGCAGTACTTC
TRBV28	.	.	TRBJ1-1	CASGLDGFITSEAFF	TGTGCCAGCGGGTTAGACGGCTTCATTACGTCTGAAGCTTTCTTT
TRBV29-1	.	.	TRBJ1-2	CSVVKQADYGYTF	TGCAGCGTTGTTAAACAGGCTGACTATGGCTACACCTTC
TRBV5-6	TRBD1	.	TRBJ1-2	CASSGGDSDGYTF	TGTGCCAGCAGCGGGGGGGACAGTGATGGCTACACCTTC
TRBV29-1	TRBD2	.	TRBJ2-7	CSVTSDSYEQYF	TGCAGCGTCACTAGCGACTCCTACGAGCAGTACTTC
TRBV9	TRBD1	.	TRBJ1-6	CASSGPGTGNSPLHF	TGTGCCAGCAGCGGGCCGGGGACAGGGAATTCACCCCTCCACTTT
TRBV9	.	.	TRBJ1-5	CASSPAGGSNQPQHF	TGTGCCAGCAGCCCCGCCGGGGGAAGCAATCAGCCCCAGCATTTT
TRBV9	.	.	TRBJ1-2	CASSKPVGANYGYTF	TGTGCCAGCAGCAAGCCCGTAGGAGCCAACTATGGCTACACCTTC
TRBV9	.	.	TRBJ1-6	CASSGRTESSYNSPPHF	TGTGCCAGCAGCGGCCGGACGGAAAGCTCCTATAATTCACCCCCCCACTTT
TRBV6-5	TRBD2	.	TRBJ2-2	CASSPLAGANGELFF	TGTGCCAGCAGCCCTCTAGCGGGGGCGAACGGGGAGCTGTTTTTT
TRBV7-6	.	.	TRBJ2-5	CASSFSGGGARETQYF	TGTGCCAGCAGCTTCTCAGGAGGGGGCGCCCGGGAGACCCAGTACTTC
TRBV6-4	.	.	TRBJ2-7	CASSALAYEQYF	TGTGCCAGCAGTGCCCTCGCCTACGAGCAGTACTTC
TRBV4-3	.	once	TRBJ2-2	CASSQEGPSGLNTGELFF	TGCGCCAGCAGCCAAGAAGGCCCCAGCGGGTTGAACACCGGGGAGCTGTTTTTT
TRBV5-6	.	.	TRBJ1-6	CASSLQGNNSPLHF	TGTGCCAGCAGCTTACAGGGAAATAATTCACCCCTCCACTTT
TRBV11-3	TRBD1	.	TRBJ1-4	CASSSRTGTLRLFF	TGTGCCAGCAGCTCGAGGACAGGGACCTTAAGACTGTTTTTT
TRBV29-1	.	.	TRBJ2-2	CSVTDPNTGELFF	TGCAGCGTCACGGACCCGAACACCGGGGAGCTGTTTTTT
TRBV6-5	TRBD2	.	TRBJ2-3	CASSYSLAGDADTQYF	TGTGCCAGCAGTTACTCACTAGCGGGAGACGCAGATACGCAGTATTTT
TRBV9	.	.	TRBJ2-2	CASSVGGEPGELFF	TGTGCCAGCAGCGTAGGAGGGGAGCCCGGGGAGCTGTTTTTT
TRBV5-1	TRBD1	.	TRBJ2-7	CASSSPRTGSAYEQYF	TGCGCCAGCAGCTCGCCTCGGACAGGTTCAGCCTACGAGCAGTACTTC
TRBV6-6	TRBD2	.	TRBJ2-3	CASRAGSGGTDTQYF	TGTGCCAGCAGGGCCGGGAGCGGGGGCACAGATACGCAGTATTTT
TRBV7-9	.	.	TRBJ2-3	CASSHTGGSSTDTQYF	TGTGCCAGCAGCCACACGGGCGGATCTAGCACAGATACGCAGTATTTT
TRBV5-1	.	.	TRBJ1-4	CASSLLGGDGEKLFF	TGCGCCAGCAGCTTGCTTGGGGGCGATGGTGAAAAACTGTTTTTT
TRBV11-2	TRBD1	.	TRBJ2-7	CASSLGPGTGVSYEQYF	TGTGCCAGCAGCTTAGGTCCCGGGACAGGGGTCTCCTACGAGCAGTACTTC
TRBV30	.	many	TRBJ1-1	CAWSTRGTEAFF	TGTGCCTGGAGCACCCGGGGGACTGAAGCTTTCTTT
TRBV27	.	.	TRBJ1-2	CASSSRTPYYGYTF	TGTGCCAGCAGTTCCCGGACACCGTACTATGGCTACACCTTC
TRBV6-5	.	.	TRBJ2-1	CASSQAGLGNEQFF	TGTGCCAGCAGCCAAGCGGGTTTGGGGAATGAGCAGTTCTTC
TRBV18	TRBD1	.	TRBJ2-2	CASSPPTGSNTGELFF	TGTGCCAGCTCACCACCGACAGGGTCGAACACCGGGGAGCTGTTTTTT
TRBV27	.	.	TRBJ2-1	CATRGLGQFF	TGTGCCACCCGGGGGTTAGGGCAGTTCTTC
TRBV7-9	.	once	TRBJ2-5	CASSTGGVQEETQYF	TGTGCCAGCAGCACCGGTGGGGTTCAGGAAGAGACCCAGTACTTC
TRBV6-5	TRBD1	.	TRBJ2-2	CASSYVGTGGNGELFF	TGTGCCAGCAGTTACGTAGGGACAGGGGGAAACGGGGAGCTGTTTTTT
TRBV29-1	.	once	TRBJ2-7	CSVEDSGSAYEQYF	TGCAGCGTTGAAGATTCGGGTTCCGCCTACGAGCAGTACTTC
TRBV4-3	TRBD1	.	TRBJ2-2	CASSLGQVNTGELFF	TGCGCCAGCAGCCTCGGACAGGTTAACACCGGGGAGCTGTTTTTT
TRBV19	.	.	TRBJ2-1	CASSMGHEQFF	TGTGCCAGTAGTATGGGCCATGAGCAGTTCTTC
TRBV10-3	.	.	TRBJ1-2	CAISGSGENYGYTF	TGTGCCATCAGTGGGAGCGGGGAAAACTATGGCTACACCTTC
TRBV12-5	.	.	TRBJ2-5	CASGLVGGRPGQYF	TGTGCTAGTGGTTTGGTAGGGGGAAGGCCTGGCCAGTACTTC
TRBV6-1	.	.	TRBJ2-5	CASSEAPTGFQETQYF	TGTGCCAGCAGTGAAGCCCCGACAGGTTTCCAAGAGACCCAGTACTTC
TRBV6-5	.	.	TRBJ2-7	CASTFREGRYEQYF	TGTGCCAGCACCTTCAGGGAAGGGCGCTACGAGCAGTACTTC
TRBV4-1	TRBD1	.	TRBJ2-7	CASSQGQGTYEQYF	TGCGCCAGCAGCCAAGGACAGGGTACCTACGAGCAGTACTTC
TRBV10-3	.	few	TRBJ1-6	CAITEMDNSPLHF	TGTGCCATCACTGAGATGGATAATTCACCCCTCCACTTT